This entry lists 29 T cell receptor beta chains sequenced from one sample in a study of monozygotic twins with inflammatory bowel disease. TCRdb reprocessed the 5' RACE reads and keeps a single row for each CDR3 protein, giving no DNA. This sample's table has approximately 160,000 distinct CDR3 sequences. What was sequenced was blood. Receptors originate from a human donor with ulcerative colitis or Crohn's disease, or a healthy co-twin of an affected twin (not recorded which).

The rearrangement joins TRBV5-1 to TRBJ2-5; TCRdb's D call, TRBD2, is unchecked because there is no DNA. The CDR3 length is 15 residues. Germline CDR1 is SGHRS and CDR2 is YFSETQ. CDR3 protein: CASSLEVAGAKTQYF.

The CDR3 sequence: CASSRGKNTEAFF. The rearrangement links TRBV7-9 to TRBJ1-1. This CDR3 has 13 residues. Per germline, CDR1 SEHNR and CDR2 FQNEAQ (reference sequence).

The genes are TRBV12-3 or TRBV12-4 and TRBJ1-5; there is no DNA to check the TCRdb D call of TRBD1. The CDR3 totals 21 residues. CDR3 in amino acids: CASSLVSGQGEGLLSNQPQHF.

The chain employs TRBV9 and TRBJ2-1; TCRdb picks TRBD1, but there is no DNA to check that call. Germline V gives CDR1 SGDLS, CDR2 YYNGEE. The CDR3 runs to 16 residues. CDR3 region: CASSVALTGGENEQFF.

The CDR3 loop is CASSPGVQSGYTF. The V and J genes are TRBV7-2 and TRBJ1-2; TCRdb calls TRBD1, which cannot be checked without DNA. This CDR3 spans 13 amino acids. Germline V gives CDR1 SGHTA, CDR2 FQGNSA.

The chain employs TRBV20-1 and TRBJ2-7; TCRdb returns TRBD1, unconfirmable since there is no DNA. Germline V gene lookup returns CDR1 DFQATT and CDR2 SNEGSKA (reference sequence). This CDR3 comprises 13 residues. The CDR3 region is CSAPTGTPYEQYF.

The genes are TRBV7-9 and TRBJ2-7. The germline CDR1 and CDR2 sequences are SEHNR and FQNEAQ (reference sequence). The CDR3 has 13 residues. The CDR3 here is CASSPPEEYEQYF. Together with reference TRBV7-9 and TRBJ2-7, the CDR3 gives the full variable domain: DTGVSQNPRHKITKRGQNVTFRCDPISEHNRLYWYRQTLGQGPEFLTYFQNEAQLEKSRLLSDRFSAERPKGSFSTLEIQRTEQGDSAMYLCASSPPEEYEQYFGPGTRLTVT.

The V and J genes are TRBV20-1 and TRBJ1-4; TCRdb's D gene call, TRBD1, goes unchecked for lack of DNA. Germline V CDR1 and CDR2: DFQATT, SNEGSKA (reference sequence). This CDR3 spans 15 amino acids. This CDR3 is CSARGTTGDNEKLFF.

The CDR3 spells CASTHPRVSGELFF. This chain links TRBV12-3 or TRBV12-4 with TRBJ2-2; TCRdb lists TRBD1, though no DNA is available to test this call. This CDR3 region has 14 residues.

The chain uses TRBV11-2 and TRBJ1-5; the TRBD1 assignment by TCRdb is unverifiable without DNA. In germline, CDR1 is SGHAT, CDR2 FQNNGV. The CDR3 is made up of 13 amino acids. The CDR3 region is CASSLVGGQPQHF.

J is TRBJ1-1 and V is TRBV9. This CDR3 spans 15 amino acids. The germline V gene has CDR1 SGDLS and CDR2 YYNGEE. CDR3 sequence reads: CASSVEAGRNTEAFF.

The CDR3 sequence is CSARRDLNTEAFF. The chain uses TRBV20-1 and TRBJ1-1. CDR1 and CDR2 (germline): DFQATT, SNEGSKA (reference sequence). The CDR3 contains 13 residues.

The chain joins TRBV28 to TRBJ1-5; the D gene TCRdb calls, TRBD1, cannot be checked with no DNA. CDR3 length equals 17 residues. Germline V gives CDR1 MDHEN, CDR2 SYDVKM. CDR3 loop: CASSFVAGLGSNQPQHF.

The gene calls are TRBV11-2 and TRBJ1-6. The CDR3 is 20 residues long. Germline V CDR1 and CDR2: SGHAT, FQNNGV. CDR3 in amino acids: CASSSLNVPGLSSYNSPLHF.

V gene TRBV5-1 combines with J gene TRBJ1-2; no DNA is available, so the TRBD1 call from TCRdb remains unchecked. Per germline, CDR1 SGHRS and CDR2 YFSETQ. This CDR3 region has 13 residues. CDR3 protein: CASSPVGAVGYTF.

The CDR3 sequence: CASRTGGYTEAFF. The rearrangement joins TRBV3-1 to TRBJ1-1; TCRdb reports TRBD1, a call that lacks DNA to check it against. The V gene's germline CDR1 is LGHDT and CDR2 YNNKEL (reference sequence). This CDR3 comprises 13 residues.

The chain couples TRBV5-1 to TRBJ2-7; the TCRdb call, TRBD1, lacks DNA for checking. CDR3 length: 16 amino acids. CDR1 and CDR2 (germline): SGHRS, YFSETQ. The CDR3: CASSLEWDRVSYEQYF. Full variable domain (remainder filled in from reference TRBV5-1 and TRBJ2-7): KAGVTQTPRYLIKTRGQQVTLSCSPISGHRSVSWYQQTPGQGLQFLFEYFSETQRNKGNFPGRFSGRQFSNSRSEMNVSTLELGDSALYLCASSLEWDRVSYEQYFGPGTRLTVT.

The chain is built from TRBV7-2 and TRBJ1-2; TCRdb's assignment of TRBD1 cannot be checked, as there is no DNA. The CDR3 runs to 15 residues. Germline V gene sequence: CDR1 SGHTA, CDR2 FQGNSA. The CDR3 sequence is CASSPMGQGLYGYTF.

This rearrangement joins TRBV30 to TRBJ2-1. Germline CDR1 and CDR2: GTSNPN and SVGIG (reference sequence). The CDR3 is 11 amino acids. CDR3 sequence: CASDSYNEQFF.

The chain is built from TRBV29-1 and TRBJ1-2. The CDR3 loop spans 13 amino acids. In germline, CDR1 is SQVTM, CDR2 ANQGSEA. The CDR3 loop reads CSVERGGVEGYTF.

The chain uses TRBV18 and TRBJ2-7; without DNA, the TCRdb call of TRBD1 cannot be checked. CDR1 and CDR2 (germline): KGHSH, LQKENI. CDR3 length: 16 residues. The CDR3 here is CASSPLGGRRTYEQYF.

The chain is built from TRBV6-5 and TRBJ2-7; TCRdb returns TRBD1, unconfirmable since there is no DNA. This CDR3 is 16 amino acids long. CDR1 and CDR2 from the germline V gene are MNHEY and SVGAGI. The CDR3 sequence: CASSYSIARDGYEQYF.

The chain recombines TRBV7-9 with TRBJ2-2; the TCRdb D gene call, TRBD1, has no DNA to confirm it. The germline gives CDR1 SEHNR, CDR2 FQNEAQ (reference sequence). CDR3 length equals 15 residues. This CDR3 is CASSLGRSNTGELFF.

CDR3 residues: CASSSTYNGTAPYEQYF. The chain combines TRBV5-6 with TRBJ2-7; TCRdb reports TRBD1, a call that lacks DNA to check it against. The CDR3 runs to 17 residues. Germline V CDR1 and CDR2: SGHDT, YYEEEE.

The rearrangement links TRBV20-1 to TRBJ1-1; the D call of TRBD1 rests on TCRdb alone, since no DNA is present to check it. The germline CDR1 and CDR2 sequences are DFQATT and SNEGSKA (reference sequence). The CDR3 is 14 amino acids. This CDR3 reads CSARDGQQNTEAFF.

The V and J genes are TRBV20-1 and TRBJ2-7; TCRdb proposes TRBD2, but this gene call is untestable without DNA. The CDR3 loop spans 15 amino acids. Germline V CDR1 and CDR2: DFQATT, SNEGSKA (reference sequence). CDR3 in amino acids: CSAGPPLVEFYEQYF.

This chain connects TRBV20-1 to TRBJ1-4; TCRdb's D call of TRBD1 is untestable without DNA. The V gene's germline CDR1 is DFQATT and CDR2 SNEGSKA (reference sequence). The CDR3 is 13 residues long. CDR3 amino acids: CSAWDRANEKLFF.

The chain has TRBV30 and TRBJ1-2; there is no DNA to check the TCRdb D call of TRBD1. Germline assignment: CDR1 GTSNPN and CDR2 SVGIG (reference sequence). There are 12 residues in the CDR3. The CDR3 sequence is CAWSPGRGGYTF.

This chain uses TRBV10-3 with TRBJ1-2; TCRdb's D call, TRBD1, is unchecked because there is no DNA. The CDR3 length is 16 residues. Germline lookup yields CDR1 ENHRY and CDR2 SYGVKD. CDR3 sequence reads: CAISEPDRGRNYGYTF.